The clone carrying this TCR beta chain was seen a handful of times. As processed by the authors: Researchers report that nucleated cell counts were estimated from reference gene primer amplification. Some clones are missing from TCRdb's copy, which holds only in-frame ones; the method was immunoSEQ multiplex PCR. The V and J calls and clone size are taken from that table; D and trimming were inferred from the DNA. Of approximately 65,000 clones in the sample, approximately 79% were seen once. The ends lost 3 bases at V and 6 bases at J; junction bases unmatched: 4. Germline lookup yields CDR1 WNHNN and CDR2 SYGVQD (reference sequence). The CDR3 loop spans 14 amino acids. This sample was included in a study of blood T cell repertoires in COVID-19.

The sequencing sample was made of peripheral blood. The receptor was derived from a man in his sixties with acute or convalescent COVID-19. V and J are TRBV10-1 and TRBJ2-3; 9 nucleotides match TRBD2. The CDR3 spells CASSDTSGSDTQYF. Here the CDR3 DNA reads TGCGCCAGCAGTGACACTAGCGGGTCGGATACGCAGTATTTT.